This is a list of T cell receptor beta chains from one sample in a study of shared clonotypes between healthy human individuals. Using immunoSEQ multiplex PCR, the repertoire was profiled, and TCRdb retains in-frame clones only, with some absent. The data show 800,000 or so clones, around 96% seen once. Source material: naive CD8+ T cells sorted from blood. The receptor source for this set is a man aged 25-45 years in good health. CDR3s include the opening cysteine and the closing phenylalanine or tryptophan. The D gene is left open where the match is weak. Not every row has a clone size; where given, it reads once, few, many or a size class.

v_gene	d_gene	abundance	j_gene	CDR3nt	CDR3aa
TRBV4-1	NA	NA	TRBJ1-4	TGCGCCAGCAGCCAAGCCGGGAAAGGGCTTGTTAATGAAAAACTGTTTTTT	CASSQAGKGLVNEKLFF
TRBV19	TRBD2	NA	TRBJ2-1	TGTGCCAGTAGTCTGAGACCGGGACTAGCGGGAGTGGGTGAGCAGTTCTTC	CASSLRPGLAGVGEQFF
TRBV7-9	TRBD1	NA	TRBJ2-1	TGTGCCAGCAGCCAAACAGGGGGCTCCTACAATGAGCAGTTCTTC	CASSQTGGSYNEQFF
TRBV11-2	TRBD2	NA	TRBJ2-7	TGTGCCAGCAGCCCCGGGACTAGCGGGACCTACGAGCAGTACTTC	CASSPGTSGTYEQYF
TRBV7-9	NA	NA	TRBJ2-7	TGTGCCAGCAGCTTAGCGGACGCCGTCTACGAGCAGTACTTC	CASSLADAVYEQYF
TRBV7-2	NA	NA	TRBJ2-1	TGTGCCAGCAGCTTAGCGTCACCCGACAGGGAGCAGTTCTTC	CASSLASPDREQFF
TRBV28	TRBD1	NA	TRBJ2-7	TGTGCCAGCAGTTTCCCCGGGACAGGGAACTACGAGCAGTACTTC	CASSFPGTGNYEQYF
TRBV5-1	NA	NA	TRBJ2-4	TGCGCCAGCAGCCCCGAAGAAGGGGCGTCCGCCAAAAACATTCAGTACTTC	CASSPEEGASAKNIQYF
TRBV4-1	TRBD2	NA	TRBJ2-1	TGCGCCAGCAGCCAAGGGGGAGGGGCGTACAATGAGCAGTTCTTC	CASSQGGGAYNEQFF
TRBV7-8	TRBD2	NA	TRBJ2-1	TGTGCCAGCAGCTTAGTTTTTAGCGGGACCGAGGTTAGCTCCTACAATGAGCAGTTCTTC	CASSLVFSGTEVSSYNEQFF
TRBV7-9	NA	NA	TRBJ2-7	TGTGCCAGCAGCTTAGTCCGAGACAGCAGCTCCTACGAGCAGTACTTC	CASSLVRDSSSYEQYF
TRBV2	TRBD2	NA	TRBJ2-3	TGTGCCACCCTCCGGGGGACTAGCGGAAACACAGATACGCAGTATTTT	CATLRGTSGNTDTQYF
TRBV7-9	TRBD2	once	TRBJ2-7	TGTGCCAGCAGCTCGTCTAGCGGGAGTGCCCCCTACGAGCAGTACTTC	CASSSSSGSAPYEQYF
TRBV27	TRBD1	NA	TRBJ2-7	TGTGCCAGCAGTCCGGACTACGGGACAGGGACCTACGAGCAGTACTTC	CASSPDYGTGTYEQYF
TRBV7-9	NA	NA	TRBJ2-1	TGTGCCAGCAGCTTGTCCTCAGGACAGTTCTTC	CASSLSSGQFF
TRBV10-3	NA	NA	TRBJ1-5	TGTGCCATCAGGGGAGGGCTCGGCAATCAGCCCCAGCATTTT	CAIRGGLGNQPQHF
TRBV9	NA	NA	TRBJ2-7	TGTGCCAGCAGCGCGGGGGAAACCTACGAGCAGTACTTC	CASSAGETYEQYF
TRBV27	NA	NA	TRBJ1-5	TGTGCCAGCAGTTTATCTGCCCAGGGACCTCAGCCCCAGCATTTT	CASSLSAQGPQPQHF
TRBV2	TRBD2	NA	TRBJ2-1	TGTGCCAGCAGGACGGGACTAATCTCCTACAATGAGCAGTTCTTC	CASRTGLISYNEQFF
TRBV7-9	TRBD2	NA	TRBJ2-1	TGTGCCAGCAGCTTAGGACTAGCGGGAGGGTGGAGCTCCTACAATGAGCAGTTCTTC	CASSLGLAGGWSSYNEQFF
TRBV5-5	NA	NA	TRBJ2-7	TGTGCCAGCAGCCTTGCTGGGTGGGCCTACGAGCAGTACTTC	CASSLAGWAYEQYF
TRBV12-1	NA	NA	TRBJ2-2	TGTGCCAGCAGCTCGGTAGCGGGAGAGATCACCGGGGAGCTGTTTTTT	CASSSVAGEITGELFF
TRBV5-1	TRBD2	NA	TRBJ2-2	TGCGCCAGCAGCTTGGCAGCGGGAGTTATCGGGGAGCTGTTTTTT	CASSLAAGVIGELFF
TRBV5-1	TRBD2	NA	TRBJ2-2	TGCGCCAGCAGCTTGGCTTTAGCGGGAGGGCCCGGGGAGCTGTTTTTT	CASSLALAGGPGELFF
TRBV7-9	NA	NA	TRBJ2-4	TGTGCCAGCAGCTTAGCAGAGGGCGGATTAGCCAAAAACATTCAGTACTTC	CASSLAEGGLAKNIQYF
TRBV28	TRBD2	NA	TRBJ2-7	TGTGCCAGCAGTTTTCGGGGGGGCGTGTACGAGCAGTACTTC	CASSFRGGVYEQYF
TRBV19	TRBD1	NA	TRBJ1-1	TGTGCCAGTAGTATGACAGGGTACACTGAAGCTTTCTTT	CASSMTGYTEAFF
TRBV5-1	NA	NA	TRBJ2-3	TGCGCCAGCAGCTTGGACGGGACTCTCACAGATACGCAGTATTTT	CASSLDGTLTDTQYF
TRBV29-1	NA	NA	TRBJ2-7	TGCAGCGTTGAGACGGGAAACGAGCAGTACTTC	CSVETGNEQYF
TRBV7-9	NA	NA	TRBJ1-4	TGTGCCAGCAACCCATGGGCCACTAATGAAAAACTGTTTTTT	CASNPWATNEKLFF
TRBV11-2	NA	few	TRBJ2-5	TGTGCCAGCAGCTTAGTTTCCAGAATTCAAGAGACCCAGTACTTC	CASSLVSRIQETQYF
TRBV10-3	TRBD1	NA	TRBJ2-1	TGTGCCATCAGCGAAGACAGGGGCAATGAGCAGTTCTTC	CAISEDRGNEQFF
TRBV27	NA	NA	TRBJ1-2	TGTGCCAGCAGTTCCATCCGGGCCTCGATCCCCCATGGCTACACCTTC	CASSSIRASIPHGYTF
TRBV9	TRBD1	NA	TRBJ1-5	TGTGCCAGCAGCGGGGGACAGGGGAATCAGCCCCAGCATTTT	CASSGGQGNQPQHF
TRBV7-2	NA	NA	TRBJ2-1	TGTGCCAGCAGCTTAGTTCGCCAGGGGCTAGCGAGAAACTACAATGAGCAGTTCTTC	CASSLVRQGLARNYNEQFF
TRBV7-8	NA	NA	TRBJ1-5	TGTGCCAGCAGCTTAGTAGGCAACAATCAGCCCCAGCATTTT	CASSLVGNNQPQHF
TRBV4-2	NA	NA	TRBJ2-7	TGTGCCAGCAGCCAATCCGGGACATACGACTACGAGCAGTACTTC	CASSQSGTYDYEQYF
TRBV10-2	TRBD1	NA	TRBJ2-7	TGCGCCAGCAGTGACGGGACAGGGAATACCCCCTACGAGCAGTACTTC	CASSDGTGNTPYEQYF
TRBV9	TRBD2	NA	TRBJ2-5	TGTGCCAGCAGCCCGGGACTAGCGGGAGAAGAGACCCAGTACTTC	CASSPGLAGEETQYF
TRBV29-1	NA	NA	TRBJ1-3	TGCAGCGTTGAAGGGGTGGGCTCTGGAAACACCATATATTTT	CSVEGVGSGNTIYF
TRBV21-1	NA	NA	TRBJ1-5	TGTGCCAGCAGCAATACCACCTCGCGCATAGACAATCAGCCCCAGCATTTT	CASSNTTSRIDNQPQHF
TRBV7-6	TRBD2	NA	TRBJ2-3	TGTGCCACCCTAGCGGGAGGGGTCACAGATACGCAGTATTTT	CATLAGGVTDTQYF
TRBV7-7	NA	NA	TRBJ1-1	TGTGCCAGCAGCCCCACAGCGAACACTGAAGCTTTCTTT	CASSPTANTEAFF
TRBV13	NA	NA	TRBJ1-5	TGTGCCAGCAGCCACCGGACAGATGTCAATCAGCCCCAGCATTTT	CASSHRTDVNQPQHF
TRBV19	NA	NA	TRBJ2-7	TGTGCCAGTAGTATAGATCAGCGGCCTTCCTACGAGCAGTACTTC	CASSIDQRPSYEQYF
TRBV27	TRBD1	NA	TRBJ1-2	TGTGCCAGCAGCGGCATCTTATCAGGGGGCGGGTATGGCTACACCTTC	CASSGILSGGGYGYTF
TRBV27	NA	once	TRBJ2-7	TGTGCCAGCACGGCAAGCTCCTACGAGCAGTACTTC	CASTASSYEQYF
TRBV7-9	NA	NA	TRBJ1-1	TGTGCCAGCAGCTTAGCCCGGGGAGCTTTCTTT	CASSLARGAFF
TRBV27	NA	NA	TRBJ2-3	TGTGCCAGCAGTGTCGTACGAGCGACAGATACGCAGTATTTT	CASSVVRATDTQYF